This TCR beta chain was retrieved from a study of blood T cell repertoires in COVID-19 (dated by TCRdb to the early 2020s). The study in broad terms: Samples from collaborators originated in the United States, Italy and Spain and spanned both the acute and convalescent phases of COVID-19. The material from the prospective study consisted of cDNA or gDNA derived from T cells, B-cell-depleted T cells, or PBMCs. The samples were drawn from two sources: the first 160 participants of the ongoing ImmuneRACE study, and 1,200 or so subjects contributed by 6 global collaborators. The repertoires were released in a freely available public database intended as a resource for research on the immune response to SARS-CoV-2. The dataset comprised deeply sampled blood TCRbeta repertoires from subjects exposed to, actively infected with, or recovered from COVID-19. Where available, HLA class I and class II types were taken from metadata supplied by the sample provider and were not determined by assay-based typing. Sample metadata almost always included a de-identified subject ID, COVID-19 status, age in years and sex.

Each collaborating institution followed its own protocols to collect whole blood in K2EDTA tubes. For TCRbeta analysis, collaborators shipped samples in one of three forms: frozen whole blood, isolated PBMCs, or DNA extracted from either of those sample types. Worth noting for this clone: No antigen is known for it. Base qualities are not at hand, and no much larger clone is one base apart.

TCRbeta CDR3 regions were amplified from genomic DNA using the immunoSEQ Assay, a bias-controlled multiplex PCR. Under the source paper's analysis protocol: Nucleated cell counts per sample were estimated from amplification of reference gene primers within the assay. Sequence reads were collapsed and filtered to measure the absolute abundance of every unique TCRbeta CDR3 rearrangement. For each sample, productive Simpson clonality was calculated by taking the square root of Simpson's diversity index across productive rearrangements. TCRdb holds this immuneACCESS table with in-frame rearrangements only. Some clones are missing; in checked studies, unresolved V genes explain under half, and the rest has no known cause. Clonal size and the V and J genes are those of that table, whereas D and trimming came from the DNA. The sample data list 300,000 to 450,000 clones, and around 87% of these were observed just once. The ten largest clones represent 3% of the sample.

Results the study describes overall, beyond this receptor: How much clinical and demographic metadata was included differed by source and by participant, and the metadata was provided uncurated.

There are 15 amino acids in the CDR3, from cysteine to phenylalanine inclusive. Only CDR3 DNA is held: 45 bases, read in frame from base 1. Trimmed from V: 1 base; trimmed from J: 1 base; junction bases lacking a gene match: 3. The germline V gene provides CDR1 SGHRS and CDR2 YFSETQ. The chain was built from TRBV5-1 and TRBJ2-3; 7 of the junction bases match TRBD2. Sequencing was done on a sample of peripheral blood. The clonotype was recovered from a human donor in a cohort sampled during active COVID-19. The CDR3 region: CASSLTSVGTDTQYF. The DNA is TGCGCCAGCAGCTTGACTAGCGTGGGCACAGATACGCAGTATTTT.